The 18 T cell receptor beta chains reported below all come from one sample, sequenced in a study of T cells in Graves' hyperthyroidism and ophthalmopathy. The source material, RNA transcripts, was used to amplify TCR beta CDR3 regions. A set of HTBI primers served as the primers for a first-round RT-PCR of the TCR CDR3. TCRdb ran MiXCR on the multiplex PCR reads and lists one entry per CDR3 protein. The sample yields under 450,000 distinct CDR3 sequences, roughly a sixth seen once. Material for sequencing was blood. The receptors come from a woman aged 25 to 39 with Graves' hyperthyroidism that later progressed to Graves' ophthalmopathy.

This clonotype was counted a few times. The chain is built from TRBV6-1 and TRBJ2-1; TRBD2 matches at 14 bases. Germline V CDR1 and CDR2: MNHNS, SASEGT. The CDR3 loop spans 18 amino acids. V was clipped by 7 bases and J by 8 bases; unmatched bases: 16. In DNA, the CDR3 is TGTGCCAGCACTTTAGACAGGCGCGGGACTAGCGGGAGAGATGAGCAGTTCTTC. Translating gives CASTLDRRGTSGRDEQFF.

In its sample, this clonotype was seen a few times. The CDR3 region has the DNA TGTGCCAGCAGTGGAACACAGGGTAGCGACGAGCAGTACTTC. This codes for CASSGTQGSDEQYF. The chain carries TRBV28 and TRBJ2-7; tentatively, D is TRBD1 (6 bases). Trimming removed 5 bases from V and 5 bases from J, with 16 bases in between. CDR3 length equals 14 residues. In germline, CDR1 is MDHEN, CDR2 SYDVKM.

This clonotype was detected ten times or more. V usage is TRBV20-1 and J usage is TRBJ1-1, with TRBD1 identical over 7 bases. This CDR3 is built from 14 residues. Germline assignment: CDR1 DFQATT and CDR2 SNEGSKA (reference sequence). The ends lost 5 bases at V and 1 base at J; junction bases unmatched: 7. The CDR3 here is CSAPLTGQNTEAFF. The CDR3 nucleotides are TGCAGTGCTCCCCTGACAGGGCAGAACACTGAAGCTTTCTTT.

The chain links TRBV20-1 to TRBJ2-3; 15 nucleotides line up with TRBD2. Germline V gene data show CDR1 as DFQATT and CDR2 as SNEGSKA (reference sequence). CDR3 length: 17 amino acids. V dropped 5 bases and J dropped 4; count of bases not matched to a gene: 10. CDR3 in amino acids: CSAPGLAGGESPDTQYF. CDR3 DNA: TGCAGTGCTCCGGGACTAGCGGGAGGAGAGAGCCCAGATACGCAGTATTTT.

This rearrangement joins TRBV20-1 to TRBJ2-3; D perhaps matches TRBD2 (7 bases). V lost 7 bases and J lost 1, with 18 bases in between. This CDR3 comprises 15 residues. CDR1 is DFQATT, CDR2 SNEGSKA, per germline (reference sequence). The CDR3 loop is CSVGGRESGTDTQYF. CDR3 bases: TGCAGTGTTGGGGGGCGGGAGTCGGGCACAGATACGCAGTATTTT.

V gene TRBV5-1 combines with J gene TRBJ2-2, with TRBD2 as a possible D gene (5 bases). Germline V CDR1 and CDR2: SGHRS, YFSETQ. The CDR3 runs to 13 residues. Trimming stripped 6 bases from V and 2 bases from J, with 8 bases between. CDR3 residues: CASTRENTGELFF. Here the CDR3 DNA reads TGCGCCAGCACGAGGGAAAACACCGGGGAGCTGTTTTTT.

This clonotype was recorded many times. This chain connects TRBV6-1 to TRBJ2-3; 12 bases fit TRBD2. CDR1 MNHNS and CDR2 SASEGT come from the germline V gene. Trimming removed 4 bases from V and 3 bases from J; junction bases left unmatched: 11. This CDR3 is 18 amino acids long. DNA for the CDR3: TGTGCCAGCAGTGCCCACTCTAGCGGGGGGGCAAAAACAGATACGCAGTATTTT. Its translation is CASSAHSSGGAKTDTQYF.

The chain joins TRBV2 to TRBJ2-7; no clear D gene. Germline V gene lookup returns CDR1 SNHLY and CDR2 FYNNEI. This CDR3 region has 12 residues. With 3 bases removed from V and 9 bases from J, the gap between germline ends came to 12 bases. CDR3 bases: TGTGCCAGCAGTGATTCACGTTTTGGGCAGTACGTC. This gives the protein CASSDSRFGQYV.

This clonotype was seen many times. The chain carries TRBV10-3 and TRBJ1-1, with TRBD1 identical over 7 bases. Germline V CDR1 and CDR2: ENHRY, SYGVKD. Unmatched junction bases numbered 11, after V lost 1 base and J lost 3 bases. CDR3 size: 17 residues. In DNA form, the CDR3 reads TGTGCCATCAGTGAGTTCAAGACAGGGAATGGTGACACTGAAGCTTTCTTT. This sequence encodes CAISEFKTGNGDTEAFF.

This clonotype came up many times. The chain uses TRBV9 and TRBJ1-3; the D gene is possibly TRBD1 (6 bases). The CDR3 consists of 15 residues. V was pared by 4 bases and J by 0 bases, with 11 bases between. Germline V CDR1 and CDR2: SGDLS, YYNGEE. For the CDR3, the DNA is TGTGCCAGCAGCCGACAGGCCTACTCTGGAAACACCATATATTTT. This gives the protein CASSRQAYSGNTIYF.

This clonotype has more than one count but fewer than ten. V usage is TRBV6-5 and J usage is TRBJ1-2; tentative D call: TRBD1 (5 bases). The CDR3 is made up of 14 amino acids. Germline V gene data show CDR1 as MNHEY and CDR2 as SVGAGI. V was pared by 0 bases and J by 8 bases, with 13 bases between. The chain's CDR3 is CASSYSGSGVGYTF. The CDR3 coding sequence is TGTGCCAGCAGTTACTCGGGATCGGGGGTCGGCTACACCTTC.

This clonotype was counted only a few times. This chain links TRBV10-2 with TRBJ1-4; D is possibly TRBD1 (5 bases). V was clipped by 7 bases and J by 8 bases, with 20 bases between them. The CDR3 length is 15 residues. Per the germline V gene, CDR1 is WSHSY and CDR2 is SAAADI. This chain's CDR3 is CASTKGPETREKLFF. DNA of the CDR3: TGCGCCAGCACGAAGGGGCCCGAAACACGGGAAAAACTGTTTTTT.

This clonotype has at least ten counts. The V and J genes are TRBV20-1 and TRBJ1-1, with D perhaps matching TRBD1 (5 bases). Germline V gives CDR1 DFQATT, CDR2 SNEGSKA (reference sequence). CDR3 length: 16 amino acids. Trimming shortened V by 0 bases and J by 4 bases, and 18 bases separated the two germline ends. Written as DNA, the CDR3 is TGCAGTGCTAGAGATCTAGGGTTATTCAGGGTCACTGAAGCTTTCTTT. Protein sequence: CSARDLGLFRVTEAFF.

This clonotype appeared many times. The rearrangement uses TRBV2 and TRBJ1-1; TRBD1 matches at 8 bases. The J segment lost 3 bases and the V segment lost 6 bases, leaving 6 bases of the junction unmatched. Germline V gene data show CDR1 as SNHLY and CDR2 as FYNNEI. This CDR3 is built from 14 residues. The CDR3 reads CASRGLDRDTEAFF. DNA of the CDR3: TGTGCCAGCAGGGGCTTGGACAGGGACACTGAAGCTTTCTTT.

As for this clonotype: One junction end disagrees with the germline gene, perhaps due to a read error. The genes are TRBV5-1 and TRBJ2-1, with 14 bases fitting TRBD2. Germline CDR1 is SGHRS and CDR2 is YFSETQ. This CDR3 has 16 residues. CDR3 in DNA: TGCGCCAGCAGCCCGACTAGCGGGGGGGCAGGCGGTATTCTCGTCTTC. Protein: CASSPTSGGAGGILVF.

This clonotype was observed at least ten times. This sequence joins TRBV27 and TRBJ1-2; D is undetermined. Germline V gene sequence: CDR1 MNHEY, CDR2 SMNVEV (reference sequence). Trimming cost V 0 bases and J 4 bases, with 6 bases left between them. This CDR3 contains 13 residues. CDR3 loop: CASSLSAFYGYTF. For the CDR3, the DNA is TGTGCCAGCAGTTTATCCGCGTTCTATGGCTACACCTTC.

This clonotype was seen more than once but under ten times. The chain links TRBV6-1 to TRBJ2-7; 8 bases are a match to TRBD2. V gave up 3 bases and J gave up 6 bases; unmatched junction bases: 7. CDR1 is MNHNS and CDR2 is SASEGT in the germline V gene. CDR3 length: 14 residues. CDR3 coding DNA: TGTGCCAGCAGTGAGTTGGCGGGAGGAGCCGAGCAGTACTTC. It encodes CASSELAGGAEQYF.

There are many counts of this clonotype. The chain employs TRBV9 and TRBJ2-5; 7 bases are shared with TRBD2. Germline CDR1 and CDR2: SGDLS and YYNGEE. The CDR3 contains 17 residues. The V gene end was trimmed by 0 bases and the J gene end by 2 bases; junction bases not matched to a gene: 10. DNA for the CDR3: TGTGCCAGCAGCGTAGCTGCAGCGGGACGGACGCAAGAGACCCAGTACTTC. Translation gives CASSVAAAGRTQETQYF.